The 12 T cell receptor beta chains reported below all come from one sample, sequenced in a study of blood T cells in healthy people across ages. Primed by a sample-barcoded 5' primer and a J-beta primer mix, a second PCR proceeded for about 7 to 11 cycles. TCRdb re-called the 5' RACE reads through MiXCR, storing one row per CDR3 protein. The sample includes nearly 800,000 distinct CDR3 sequences, just under 25% of them seen just once. The same data also contributed to another study, on T cells of mothers and their children.

The sequenced material came from blood. All receptors come from a boy between 10 and 17 years old in good health.

The gene calls are TRBV5-5 and TRBJ1-2; 8 bases are a match to TRBD1. CDR1 is SGHKS, CDR2 YYEKEE, per germline (reference sequence). Trimming removed 6 bases from V and 4 bases from J; junction bases left unmatched: 20. The CDR3 runs 18 residues. In DNA, the CDR3 is TGTGCCAGCACCAACCCCCTTGAGGGACAGGACTCCTTCTATGGCTACACCTTC. This codes for CASTNPLEGQDSFYGYTF.

This clonotype has a count of ten or more. The rearrangement uses TRBV28 and TRBJ2-5; D gene uncertain. Per germline, CDR1 MDHEN and CDR2 SYDVKM. Trimming shortened V by 7 bases and J by 4 bases, and 4 bases separated the two germline ends. This CDR3 spans 10 amino acids. In nucleotides, the CDR3 is TGTGCCAGCACTGGAGAGACCCAGTACTTC. This translates into CASTGETQYF.

The V and J genes are TRBV5-4 and TRBJ2-1; 7 bases map to TRBD2. The end of the DNA is better explained by TRBJ2-7, so the J call may be wrong. The CDR3 has 15 residues. Per the germline V gene, CDR1 is SGHNT and CDR2 is YYREEE (reference sequence). In nucleotides, the CDR3 is TGTGCCAGCAGCCGCCTCGCGGGAGCTCGAACCGAGCAGTACTTC. Translated: CASSRLAGARTEQYF.

This clonotype was observed a handful of times. V and J are TRBV10-3 and TRBJ2-3; 11 nucleotides line up with TRBD2. The germline gives CDR1 ENHRY, CDR2 SYGVKD. This CDR3 is 15 amino acids long. Losses at the gene ends were 4 bases for V and 5 bases for J; bases not matched to a gene: 5. This chain's CDR3 is CAISGTLAGVDTQYF. DNA for the CDR3: TGTGCCATCAGTGGGACACTAGCGGGGGTAGATACGCAGTATTTT.

There are a few counts of this clonotype. The chain uses TRBV4-3 and TRBJ2-1, with 12 bases identical to TRBD2. This CDR3 contains 15 residues. After removal of 4 bases from V and 8 bases from J, the junction contained 6 bases not matched to a gene. The germline V gene has CDR1 LGHNA and CDR2 YSLEER. CDR3 bases: TGCGCCAGCAGCCCGACTAGCGGGAGTCCCCATGAGCAGTTCTTC. Translated: CASSPTSGSPHEQFF.

This clonotype has just a few counts. The CDR3 nucleotides are TGTGCCAGCAGCTTAGGCCTTGGGACGAAAAGCGAGCAGTACTTC. This codes for CASSLGLGTKSEQYF. The chain joins TRBV13 to TRBJ2-7; D assignment may be TRBD1 or TRBD2 (5 bases each). Germline V lookup: CDR1 PRHDT, CDR2 FYEKMQ (reference sequence). Trimming pared 0 bases from V and 6 bases from J, leaving 15 bases between. The length of the CDR3 is 15 residues.

This clonotype has a handful of counts. The genes are TRBV6-5 and TRBJ2-5; D may be TRBD1 or TRBD2 (6 bases each). The last part of the DNA fits TRBJ2-1 better; the J call may be wrong. CDR1 and CDR2 from the germline V gene are MNHEY and SVGAGI. The CDR3 spans 15 residues. This CDR3 is CASSYSSGASGEQFF. The CDR3 region has the DNA TGTGCCAGCAGTTACTCGTCGGGGGCGAGCGGTGAGCAGTTCTTC.

The rearrangement joins TRBV28 to TRBJ2-7; D uncertain. Germline-derived CDR1 and CDR2 are MDHEN and SYDVKM. Trimming cost V 2 bases and J 2 bases, with 13 bases left between them. The CDR3 runs 15 residues. This chain's CDR3 is CASSLAATVTYEQYF. In nucleotides, the CDR3 is TGTGCCAGCAGTTTAGCGGCGACTGTAACCTACGAGCAGTACTTC. Complete variable domain (other parts from reference TRBV28 and TRBJ2-7): DVKVTQSSRYLVKRTGEKVFLECVQDMDHENMFWYRQDPGLGLRLIYFSYDVKMKEKGDIPEGYSVSREKKERFSLILESASTNQTSMYLCASSLAATVTYEQYFGPGTRLTVT.

V and J are TRBV20-1 and TRBJ2-4; D is uncertain. CDR3 length: 14 residues. Trimming removed 2 bases at V and 7 bases at J, with 15 bases between. Germline CDR1 DFQATT, CDR2 SNEGSKA (reference sequence). Here the CDR3 reads CSARIWTGFNIQYF. In nucleotides, the CDR3 is TGCAGTGCTAGAATTTGGACCGGGTTTAACATTCAGTACTTC.

This chain links TRBV13 with TRBJ2-7, with D possibly matching TRBD1 (5 bases). The CDR3 loop spans 12 amino acids. The germline CDR1 and CDR2 sequences are PRHDT and FYEKMQ (reference sequence). V lost 2 bases to trimming and J lost 6 bases, with 8 bases between them. Written as DNA, the CDR3 is TGTGCCAGCAGCTTATCAGGGCTCGAGCAGTACTTC. Residues: CASSLSGLEQYF.

This chain links TRBV4-1 with TRBJ2-7; 7 nucleotides align to TRBD1. V lost 0 bases and J lost 1; bases outside the gene matches: 3. The CDR3 has 15 amino acids. Germline CDR1 is MGHRA and CDR2 is YSYEKL. CDR3: CASSQDHRGSYEQYF. The CDR3 DNA reads TGCGCCAGCAGCCAAGATCACAGGGGTTCCTACGAGCAGTACTTC.

This clonotype was observed a handful of times. The rearrangement links TRBV25-1 to TRBJ1-5, with 10 bases matching TRBD1. The germline V gene has CDR1 MGHDK and CDR2 SYGVNS. The ends lost 10 bases at V and 4 bases at J; junction bases unmatched: 4. There are 13 residues in the CDR3. CDR3 in amino acids: CATSGQGNQPQHF. CDR3 nucleotide sequence: TGTGCCACCTCGGGACAGGGGAATCAGCCCCAGCATTTT.